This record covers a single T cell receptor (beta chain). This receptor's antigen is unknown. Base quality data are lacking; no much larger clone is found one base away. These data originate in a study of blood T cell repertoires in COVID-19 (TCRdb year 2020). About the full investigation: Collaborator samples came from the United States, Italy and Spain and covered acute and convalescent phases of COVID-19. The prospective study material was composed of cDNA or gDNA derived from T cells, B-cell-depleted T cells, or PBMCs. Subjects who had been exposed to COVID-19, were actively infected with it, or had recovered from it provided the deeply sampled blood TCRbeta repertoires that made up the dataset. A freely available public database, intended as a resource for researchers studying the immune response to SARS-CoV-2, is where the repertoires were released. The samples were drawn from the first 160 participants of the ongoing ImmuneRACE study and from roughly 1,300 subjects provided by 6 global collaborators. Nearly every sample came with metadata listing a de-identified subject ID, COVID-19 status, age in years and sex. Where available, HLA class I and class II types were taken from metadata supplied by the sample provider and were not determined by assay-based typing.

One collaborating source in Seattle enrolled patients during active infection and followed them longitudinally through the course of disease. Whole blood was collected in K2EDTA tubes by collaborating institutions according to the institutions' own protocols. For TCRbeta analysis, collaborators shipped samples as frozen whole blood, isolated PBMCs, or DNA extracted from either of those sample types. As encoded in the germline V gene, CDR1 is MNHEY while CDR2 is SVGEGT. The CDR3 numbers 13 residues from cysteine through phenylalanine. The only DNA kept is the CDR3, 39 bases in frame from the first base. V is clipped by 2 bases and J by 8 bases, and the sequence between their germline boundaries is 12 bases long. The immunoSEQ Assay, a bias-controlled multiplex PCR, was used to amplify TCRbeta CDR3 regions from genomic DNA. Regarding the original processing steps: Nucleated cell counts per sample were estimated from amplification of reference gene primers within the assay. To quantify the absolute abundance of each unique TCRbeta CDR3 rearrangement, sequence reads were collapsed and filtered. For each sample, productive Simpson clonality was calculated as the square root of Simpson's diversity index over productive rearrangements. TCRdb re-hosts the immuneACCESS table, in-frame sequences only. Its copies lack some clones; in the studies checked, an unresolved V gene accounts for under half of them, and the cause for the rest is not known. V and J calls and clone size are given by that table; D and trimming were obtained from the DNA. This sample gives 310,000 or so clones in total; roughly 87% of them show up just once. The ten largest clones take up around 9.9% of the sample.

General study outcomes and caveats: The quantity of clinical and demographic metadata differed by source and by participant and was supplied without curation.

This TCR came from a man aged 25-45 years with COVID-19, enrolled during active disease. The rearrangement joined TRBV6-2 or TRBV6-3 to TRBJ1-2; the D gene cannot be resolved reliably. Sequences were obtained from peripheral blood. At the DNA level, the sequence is TGTGCCAGCAGTTACGAGAGATCACGGGGCTACACCTTC. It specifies CASSYERSRGYTF.